The sequence of this TCR beta chain was determined in a study of identical twins. TCRdb re-called the 5' RACE reads with MiXCR, one entry per CDR3 protein. The sample contains 500,000 to 550,000 distinct CDR3 sequences, around 20% of which appear only once. General observations from the study: Out-of-frame alpha sequences common to twins were enriched for low generation probability.

A note on this clonotype: Its cognate antigen is unknown.

The germline V gene encodes CDR1 KGHSH and CDR2 LQKENI. V was shortened by 0 bases and J by 8 bases, with 16 bases between the two germline ends. The CDR3 spans 16 residues. These sequences were also reported in another study, on T cells expressing NK-cell markers.

The sequence derives from a woman aged 18-29 years in good health. Material for sequencing was CD4+ T cells sorted from blood. The J gene is TRBJ1-4, the V gene TRBV18, with D possibly being TRBD1 (6 bases). The CDR3 DNA reads TGTGCCAGCTCACCACCGCCTGGGGGCTATGGAGAAAAACTGTTTTTT. Protein product: CASSPPPGGYGEKLFF.